The 11 T cell receptor beta chains below come from one sample, sequenced in a study of CD8 T cells in ankylosing spondylitis. TCRdb recomputed calls from the 5' RACE reads with MiXCR, one row per CDR3 protein. The top ten hold 16% of the sample, which has about 420,000 distinct CDR3 sequences, around 24% seen once. Whole-study findings and limits: Seemingly distinctive of ankylosing spondylitis blood was a TCR beta motif formed by eight highly homologous variants.

Their recognized antigens are unknown. Source material: blood, either unsorted or a sorted T cell fraction (not recorded which). The receptors were sampled from a male donor with ankylosing spondylitis.

V usage is TRBV29-1 and J usage is TRBJ1-2, with D perhaps matching TRBD1 (5 bases). Deletions cut 7 bases from V and 5 bases from J, with 23 bases between. The CDR3 sequence is 15 residues long. Germline CDR1 and CDR2: SQVTM and ANQGSEA. The CDR3 DNA is TGCAGCGCTTCCCCTGGGACCGAGACTACTTATGGCTACACCTTC. Translating gives CSASPGTETTYGYTF.

This chain connects TRBV2 to TRBJ2-1, with D hard to call. V was pared by 4 bases and J by 9 bases, with 13 bases between. The CDR3 runs to 13 residues. Germline V gene lookup returns CDR1 SNHLY and CDR2 FYNNEI. The CDR3 DNA reads as TGTGCCAGCAGTGGGGTTTCGGTGGGTGAGCAGTTCTTC. As protein: CASSGVSVGEQFF.

In this sample, this clonotype turned up once. Here the CDR3 reads CASSTWTGMNTEAFF. The CDR3 DNA reads as TGTGCCAGCAGCACCTGGACGGGAATGAACACTGAAGCTTTCTTT. The chain carries TRBV12-3 or TRBV12-4 and TRBJ1-1; D remains ambiguous. V lost 6 bases and J 0 bases, leaving 14 bases between the germline ends. The CDR3 sequence is 15 residues long.

The V gene is TRBV3-1, the J gene TRBJ2-7; TRBD2 might be the D (6 bases). The CDR3 is made up of 15 amino acids. CDR1 is LGHDT, CDR2 YNNKEL, per germline (reference sequence). Trimming left V 4 bases short and J 2 bases short, with 15 bases between. The CDR3 sequence: CASSPRIAATYEQYF. The CDR3, as DNA: TGTGCCAGCAGCCCCCGGATAGCGGCTACCTACGAGCAGTACTTC.

There are a few counts of this clonotype. V gene TRBV9 combines with J gene TRBJ2-1; 9 bases are a match to TRBD2. The junction had 5 bases not matched to a gene; V was cut back by 3 bases and J by 1 base. CDR3 length: 16 amino acids. Germline V gene lookup returns CDR1 SGDLS and CDR2 YYNGEE. The DNA of the CDR3 is TGTGCCAGCAGCGCCCTTAGCGGGAGTTCCTACAATGAGCAGTTCTTC. It is translated as CASSALSGSSYNEQFF.

This clonotype was recorded a few times. The chain has TRBV9 and TRBJ1-5; 8 bases are shared with TRBD1. Germline CDR1 and CDR2: SGDLS and YYNGEE. The CDR3 totals 14 residues. The ends lost 5 bases at V and 5 bases at J; junction bases unmatched: 6. CDR3 amino acids: CASSRTGSDQPQHF. CDR3 nucleotides: TGTGCCAGCAGTAGGACAGGGTCGGATCAGCCCCAGCATTTT. Combining the CDR3 with reference TRBV9 and TRBJ1-5 gives the whole variable domain DSGVTQTPKHLITATGQRVTLRCSPRSGDLSVYWYQQSLDQGLQFLIQYYNGEERAKGNILERFSAQQFPDLHSELNLSSLELGDSALYFCASSRTGSDQPQHFGDGTRLSIL.

The V gene is TRBV20-1, the J gene TRBJ2-7, with D perhaps matching TRBD1 (5 bases). The CDR3 loop spans 19 amino acids. The V gene's germline CDR1 is DFQATT and CDR2 SNEGSKA (reference sequence). V dropped 0 bases and J dropped 2 bases, with 26 bases sitting between them. The CDR3 loop reads CSARDAAGFTVTKAYEQYF. The CDR3 bases are TGCAGTGCTAGAGATGCGGCAGGGTTTACCGTAACTAAAGCCTACGAGCAGTACTTC.

This clonotype was recorded at least ten times. The chain carries TRBV6-1 and TRBJ1-3; D is unclear. Trimming cost V 7 bases and J 4 bases, with 11 bases left between them. CDR3 length: 13 residues. From germline, CDR1 is MNHNS and CDR2 SASEGT. The CDR3 sequence is CASTRGAGNTIYF. CDR3 nucleotide sequence: TGTGCCAGCACCAGAGGTGCGGGAAACACCATATATTTT.

The V call is TRBV9, the J call TRBJ2-2; 9 nucleotides agree with TRBD1. The CDR3 extends over 16 amino acids. Germline V gene lookup returns CDR1 SGDLS and CDR2 YYNGEE. V gave up 4 bases and J gave up 4 bases; unmatched junction bases: 8. Here the CDR3 DNA reads TGTGCCAGCAGCTCTCACAGGGGGCTTGGCACCGGGGAGCTGTTTTTT. Protein product: CASSSHRGLGTGELFF.

The J gene is TRBJ2-2, the V gene TRBV11-2; 13 nucleotides agree with TRBD2. The length of the CDR3 is 19 residues. The junction had 5 bases not matched to a gene; V was cut back by 0 bases and J by 1 base. Germline-derived CDR1 and CDR2 are SGHAT and FQNNGV. CDR3: CASSLEPRTSGRNTGELFF. For the CDR3, the DNA is TGTGCCAGCAGCTTAGAACCTAGGACTAGCGGGAGGAACACCGGGGAGCTGTTTTTT.

V gene TRBV5-1 combines with J gene TRBJ2-7, with a possible D match to TRBD2 (5 bases). V dropped 3 bases and J dropped 3 bases, with 16 bases sitting between them. The CDR3 is 15 amino acids. The V gene's germline CDR1 is SGHRS and CDR2 YFSETQ. In DNA form, the CDR3 reads TGCGCCAGCAGCTATCTGAGGGAGCTGTACTACGAGCAGTACTTC. This translates into CASSYLRELYYEQYF.